This T cell receptor (beta chain) was captured in a study of blood T cell repertoires in COVID-19. Across the study: Sites across the United States, Italy and Spain contributed samples from acute and convalescent COVID-19. From T cells, B-cell-depleted T cells, or PBMCs came the material, which was cDNA or gDNA.

Methods used by the authors: Scientists estimated how many nucleated cells there were by amplifying reference gene primers. Only in-frame clones appear in the TCRdb table, and some are missing; sequencing was by immunoSEQ multiplex PCR. D and trimming were read from the DNA, whereas the V and J calls and clone size are those reported in that table. This repertoire shows some 80,000 clones, around 79% found once; its top ten account for less than 6%. Specimen: peripheral blood. The receptor was derived from an elderly woman with active or convalescent COVID-19.

The CDR3 sequence is CASPNPNLFPGELFF. DNA for the CDR3: TGCGCCAGCCCAAACCCCAACCTATTCCCCGGGGAGCTGTTTTTT. This chain joins TRBV10-1 and TRBJ2-2; D is unresolved. V was shortened by 8 bases and J by 6 bases, with 19 bases between the two germline ends. There are 15 residues in the CDR3. Germline V CDR1 and CDR2: WNHNN, SYGVQD (reference sequence).